The present TCR beta chain was sequenced within a study of blood T cell repertoires in COVID-19. On the study more broadly: Some COVID-19 samples were acute and others convalescent; all came from the United States, Italy and Spain. The cDNA or gDNA used as material had been derived from T cells, B-cell-depleted T cells, or PBMCs.

Source study methods: Scientists estimated how many nucleated cells there were by amplifying reference gene primers. Sequencing used immunoSEQ multiplex PCR; TCRdb keeps in-frame clones, though not all of them. V and J calls and clone size follow that table, whereas D and trimming were derived from the DNA. Here the sample spans about 200,000 clones, approximately 81% being singletons. Germline values: CDR1 LNHDA, CDR2 SQIVND (reference sequence). V shed 6 bases and J shed 1 base, with 12 bases lying between them. This CDR3 has 14 amino acids. This TCR came from a woman aged 80 or older with acute or convalescent COVID-19. V gene TRBV19 combines with J gene TRBJ1-1; maybe TRBD1 (5 bases). Sequenced: peripheral blood. CDR3 protein: CASSRQPQNTEAFF. Here the CDR3 DNA reads TGTGCCAGTAGCCGACAGCCACAGAACACTGAAGCTTTCTTT.